This entry lists 9 T cell receptor beta chains sequenced from one sample in a study of CD8+CD57+ T cells in acquired aplastic anemia. The TCR beta profiling, which covered VDJ combination and CDR3 sequence, was carried out using genomic DNA as the template. TCRdb ran MiXCR on the reads and lists one entry per CDR3 protein. The top ten clones hold 3.5% to 4.5% of a sample with 350,000 to 450,000 distinct CDR3 sequences, about two thirds of them seen once. The specimen was sorted CD4+, CD8+, or CD8+CD57+ T cells (not recorded which) from PBMCs. These receptors all stem from a human donor in good health, serving as a control.

In regard to this clonotype: The final CDR3 position lacks the conserved phenylalanine or tryptophan, pointing to a likely read error. V is TRBV24-1 and J is TRBJ2-1; 12 nucleotides agree with TRBD2. This CDR3 region has 17 residues. J lost 13 bases, V lost 0 bases, and 12 bases had no gene match. The V gene's germline CDR1 is KGHDR and CDR2 SFDVKD. As DNA, the CDR3 is TGTGCCACCAGTGATTTGGGACTAGCGGGAAGCAAGAACAGCCAGTTCTTG. Translated, it gives CATSDLGLAGSKNSQFL.

This clonotype was observed a few times. Because the CDR3 is missing its conserved closing phenylalanine or tryptophan, this is likely a read error. The V and J genes are TRBV12-3 or TRBV12-4 and TRBJ1-5, with a tentative D call TRBD1 (5 bases). The CDR3 is 14 amino acids. Trimming took 3 bases from V and 2 from J, leaving 8 bases between them. CDR3 coding DNA: TGTGCCAGCAGTTTGCAGGGTGGCAATCAGCCCCAGCATCTT. Translated, it gives CASSLQGGNQPQHL.

There are many counts of this clonotype. CDR3 sequence: CASSVAVSGQETQYF. The CDR3 bases are TGTGCCAGCAGCGTAGCTGTCAGCGGACAAGAGACCCAGTACTTC. The gene calls are TRBV9 and TRBJ2-5; maybe TRBD2 (5 bases). Germline V gene sequence: CDR1 SGDLS, CDR2 YYNGEE. With 0 bases removed from V and 2 bases from J, the gap between germline ends came to 11 bases. The CDR3 consists of 15 residues.

This clonotype was observed at least ten times. The chain uses TRBV20-1 and TRBJ2-1; D is tentatively TRBD1 or TRBD2 (6 bases each). This CDR3 comprises 15 residues. Germline CDR1 DFQATT, CDR2 SNEGSKA (reference sequence). Trimming pared 0 bases from V and 8 bases from J, leaving 17 bases between. CDR3 loop: CSARDQGTDLDEQFF. The DNA for the CDR3 is TGCAGTGCTAGAGATCAGGGGACTGACCTTGATGAGCAGTTCTTC.

Turning to this clonotype: The final CDR3 position lacks the conserved phenylalanine or tryptophan, pointing to a likely read error. The DNA is left out, because the CDR3 cannot be placed on it with certainty; the CDR3 is given as TCRdb lists it. This sequence joins TRBV7-2 and TRBJ2-1. The CDR3 spans 12 residues, counting both ends. Germline CDR1 reads SGHTA; CDR2 reads FQGNSA. CDR3 loop: CASKLTDNEPGV.

CDR3 region: CASSEGETPETEAFF. The CDR3 bases are TGTGCCAGCAGTGAAGGGGAGACGCCGGAGACTGAAGCTTTCTTT. The chain is built from TRBV2 and TRBJ1-2; D not certain. The tail of the sequence fits TRBJ1-1 better, so the J call may be wrong. The V gene's germline CDR1 is SNHLY and CDR2 FYNNEI. This CDR3 is 15 amino acids long.

The chain recombines TRBV20-1 with TRBJ2-1; D unresolved. The V and J ends lost 5 bases and 7 bases respectively, with 15 bases between them. The length of the CDR3 is 13 residues. Germline CDR1 reads DFQATT; CDR2 reads SNEGSKA (reference sequence). The CDR3 sequence is CSARLKRFNEQFF. As DNA, the CDR3 is TGCAGTGCTCGTCTTAAGAGGTTTAATGAGCAGTTCTTC.

This clonotype has a count of ten or more. The V call is TRBV7-8, the J call TRBJ2-7, with D possibly being TRBD1 (6 bases). The V gene's germline CDR1 is SGHVS and CDR2 FQNEAQ. The CDR3 sequence is 15 residues long. V lost 1 base and J 0 bases, leaving 10 bases between the germline ends. Written as DNA, the CDR3 is TGTGCCAGCAGCTTAGGGACAGTTCTCTCCTACGAGCAGTACTTC. Amino acids: CASSLGTVLSYEQYF. Drawing the rest from reference TRBV7-8 and TRBJ2-7, the complete variable domain is GAGVSQSPRYKVAKRGQDVALRCDPISGHVSLFWYQQALGQGPEFLTYFQNEAQLDKSGLPSDRFFAERPEGSVSTLKIQRTQQEDSAVYLCASSLGTVLSYEQYFGPGTRLTVT.

The chain recombines TRBV5-1 with TRBJ2-5; TRBD1 might be the D (5 bases). The CDR3 is 14 residues long. CDR1 SGHRS and CDR2 YFSETQ come from the germline V gene. Trimming left V 0 bases short and J 4 bases short, with 10 bases between. DNA for the CDR3: TGCGCCAGCAGCTTGGGGGCAGGGTCAGAGACCCAGTACTTC. Protein product: CASSLGAGSETQYF.